This T cell receptor (beta chain) emerged from a study of blood T cells in healthy people across ages. The CDR3 is 15 residues long. Germline lookup yields CDR1 MNHNY and CDR2 SVGAGI (reference sequence). Trimming pared 6 bases from V and 2 bases from J, leaving 14 bases between. At least ten counts were recorded for this clonotype. A read error may be the cause here, since a much bigger clone is one base away. A minimum of 6 micrograms of total RNA was extracted per sample. A sample-barcoded 5' primer and a J-beta primer mix were used in a second PCR of roughly 6 to 12 cycles. TCRdb passed the 5' RACE reads through MiXCR, listing each CDR3 protein once. This sample has around 500,000 distinct CDR3 sequences, with around half found just once.

Specimen: blood. V usage is TRBV6-6 and J usage is TRBJ2-1; D not resolved. The receptor comes from a man older than 75 in good health. In nucleotides, the CDR3 is TGTGCCAGCAGATACGATCGAGCCACCTACAATGAGCAGTTCTTC. Translation gives CASRYDRATYNEQFF.